Following are 21 T cell receptor beta chains from one sample sequenced in a study of T cell responses to AZD1222 COVID-19 vaccine. Clones were read by immunoSEQ multiplex PCR, and TCRdb kept only the in-frame ones, dropping some. The sample holds about 150,000 clones, roughly 90% seen once. The sample consisted of peripheral blood, taken 28 days after the second AZD1222 dose. These receptors were taken from an adult who received the AZD1222 COVID-19 vaccine.

The rearrangement links TRBV11-2 to TRBJ2-7; D might be TRBD1 (5 bases). This CDR3 has 12 amino acids. Trimming took 0 bases from V and 5 from J, leaving 5 bases between them. CDR1 and CDR2 (germline): SGHAT, FQNNGV. This CDR3 reads CASSLDRDEQYF. Written as DNA, the CDR3 is TGTGCCAGCAGCTTAGACAGGGACGAGCAGTACTTC.

The chain links TRBV18 to TRBJ2-6; D may be TRBD1 (5 bases). CDR1 is KGHSH, CDR2 LQKENI, per germline. Trimming shortened V by 3 bases and J by 0 bases, and 15 bases separated the two germline ends. This CDR3 has 18 amino acids. In DNA form, the CDR3 reads TGTGCCAGCTCACCCGTTCAGGGCCCTCTCTCTGGGGCCAACGTCCTGACTTTC. Protein: CASSPVQGPLSGANVLTF.

The chain recombines TRBV7-9 with TRBJ2-2; D tentatively reads TRBD1 or TRBD2 (5 bases each). The ends were cut back, 5 bases at V and 2 bases at J, with 12 bases in the middle. The CDR3 covers 15 residues. Germline assignment: CDR1 SEHNR and CDR2 FQNEAQ (reference sequence). CDR3: CASSTRDQNTGELFF. The CDR3 DNA reads TGTGCCAGCAGCACCCGGGACCAAAACACCGGGGAGCTGTTTTTT.

This chain links TRBV9 with TRBJ2-2; D perhaps matches TRBD1 (6 bases). V lost 1 base, J lost 1 base, and 14 bases lay in between. The CDR3 is 17 amino acids. The germline V gene has CDR1 SGDLS and CDR2 YYNGEE. The CDR3 region has the DNA TGTGCCAGCAGCGTAAGGTGGACAGAGGGGAACACCGGGGAGCTGTTTTTT. Its protein is CASSVRWTEGNTGELFF.

The V gene is TRBV2, the J gene TRBJ2-3; 7 nucleotides line up with TRBD1. CDR1 is SNHLY and CDR2 is FYNNEI in the germline V gene. The V and J ends lost 4 bases and 1 base, in that order; junction bases with no gene match: 2. The CDR3 totals 14 residues. Here the CDR3 DNA reads TGTGCCAGCAGTGCGCAGGGGGGCACAGATACGCAGTATTTT. Residues: CASSAQGGTDTQYF.

The chain employs TRBV4-2 and TRBJ1-2; D perhaps matches TRBD1 (5 bases). Looked up from germline, CDR1 is LGHNA and CDR2 is YNFKEQ. V was clipped by 5 bases and J by 2 bases, with 12 bases between them. This CDR3 has 14 residues. CDR3 sequence reads: CASSYGDGNYGYTF. CDR3 DNA sequence: TGTGCCAGCAGCTACGGGGACGGGAACTATGGCTACACCTTC.

The chain carries TRBV15 and TRBJ1-1, with 7 bases matching TRBD1. Germline CDR1 reads LNHNV; CDR2 reads YYDKDF (reference sequence). After removal of 2 bases from V and 4 bases from J, the junction contained 4 bases not matched to a gene. This CDR3 has 14 amino acids. The CDR3 region has the DNA TGTGCCACCAGCAGAATCAGGGGGAGCACTGAAGCTTTCTTT. Translation gives CATSRIRGSTEAFF.

The chain uses TRBV5-1 and TRBJ1-1, with D unresolved. V shed 0 bases and J shed 1 base, with 13 bases lying between them. CDR1 is SGHRS, CDR2 YFSETQ, per germline. The CDR3 is 16 amino acids. CDR3 residues: CASSLGTLVGNTEAFF. CDR3 DNA: TGCGCCAGCAGCTTGGGTACTTTGGTGGGGAACACTGAAGCTTTCTTT.

The chain links TRBV7-9 to TRBJ2-7; weak D call: TRBD2 (5 bases). Between the trimmed V and J ends, which lost 4 bases and 4 bases, there was a span of 11 bases. Germline V CDR1 and CDR2: SEHNR, FQNEAQ (reference sequence). This CDR3 has 13 residues. The CDR3 region is CASSSGLRYEQYF. CDR3 nucleotides: TGTGCCAGCAGCTCAGGACTCCGTTACGAGCAGTACTTC.

The J gene is TRBJ2-2, the V gene TRBV7-3; D ambiguous. The V end was cut by 1 base, the J end by 8 bases, with 11 bases between. Germline loops: CDR1 SGHTA, CDR2 FQGTGA. The CDR3 is 14 residues long. CDR3 region: CASSLNRISGELFF. In nucleotides, the CDR3 is TGTGCCAGCAGCTTAAACAGAATTTCAGGGGAGCTGTTTTTT. The full variable domain, rest sourced from reference TRBV7-3 and TRBJ2-2, is GAGVSQTPSNKVTEKGKYVELRCDPISGHTALYWYRQSLGQGPEFLIYFQGTGAADDSGLPNDRFFAVRPEGSVSTLKIQRTERGDSAVYLCASSLNRISGELFFGEGSRLTVL.

This clone was detected only once. CDR3 DNA sequence: TGTGCCAGCAGCGCGTCCGGGACAGGGGGCACTGAAGCTTTCTTT. Its translation is CASSASGTGGTEAFF. The V call is TRBV9, the J call TRBJ1-1, with TRBD1 matching over 11 bases. CDR1 and CDR2 (germline): SGDLS, YYNGEE. The CDR3 has 15 residues. V lost 3 bases to trimming and J lost 4 bases; unmatched junction nucleotides: 5.

This clone appeared a few times. The chain has TRBV6-2 or TRBV6-3 and TRBJ1-6; 8 bases map to TRBD1. The germline gives CDR1 MNHEY, CDR2 SVGEGT. This CDR3 spans 17 amino acids. V shed 6 bases and J 7 bases; nucleotides not matched to a gene: 14. The CDR3 DNA follows: TGTGCCAGCAGCACCGCTGTCGGGGACAGGACAAATTCACCCCTCCACTTT. Translating gives CASSTAVGDRTNSPLHF.

The chain couples TRBV7-8 to TRBJ1-1, with D uncertain. With 6 bases removed from V and 6 bases from J, the gap between germline ends came to 17 bases. The CDR3 loop spans 14 amino acids. Germline assignment: CDR1 SGHVS and CDR2 FQNEAQ. CDR3 protein: CASSFIDGRAEAFF. In nucleotides, the CDR3 is TGTGCCAGCAGTTTCATTGATGGCCGGGCTGAAGCTTTCTTT.

The V call is TRBV7-3, the J call TRBJ1-1; 7 nucleotides align to TRBD1. This CDR3 region has 13 residues. Trimming at V came to 3 bases and at J to 3 bases, leaving 1 base not matched to a gene. From germline, CDR1 is SGHTA and CDR2 FQGTGA. The CDR3, as DNA: TGTGCCAGCAGCTTTCAGGGGGACACTGAAGCTTTCTTT. It encodes CASSFQGDTEAFF.

This chain uses TRBV7-6 with TRBJ2-2; the match to TRBD1 covers 9 bases. This CDR3 region has 16 residues. The junction had 11 bases not matched to a gene; V was cut back by 3 bases and J by 9 bases. Per the germline V gene, CDR1 is SGHVS and CDR2 is FNYEAQ. The CDR3 is CASSLAGTGPVRELFF. The CDR3 coding sequence is TGTGCCAGCAGCTTGGCCGGGACAGGGCCAGTCCGGGAGCTGTTTTTT. Looking up the rest from reference TRBV7-6 and TRBJ2-2 gives the full variable domain: GAGVSQSPRYKVTKRGQDVALRCDPISGHVSLYWYRQALGQGPEFLTYFNYEAQQDKSGLPNDRFSAERPEGSISTLTIQRTEQRDSAMYRCASSLAGTGPVRELFFGEGSRLTVL.

V gene TRBV5-1 combines with J gene TRBJ1-3, with 7 nucleotides matching TRBD1. With V trimmed by 2 bases and J by 4 bases, 6 bases remained unmatched. The length of the CDR3 is 15 residues. Germline V lookup: CDR1 SGHRS, CDR2 YFSETQ. For the CDR3, the DNA is TGCGCCAGCAGCTTCGAGGGGGCGCGGGGAAACACCATATATTTT. Translated: CASSFEGARGNTIYF. Based on the CDR3 plus reference TRBV5-1 and TRBJ1-3, the full variable domain is KAGVTQTPRYLIKTRGQQVTLSCSPISGHRSVSWYQQTPGQGLQFLFEYFSETQRNKGNFPGRFSGRQFSNSRSEMNVSTLELGDSALYLCASSFEGARGNTIYFGEGSWLTVV.

J is TRBJ1-3 and V is TRBV5-1; D ambiguous. The V end was cut by 2 bases, the J end by 0 bases, with 15 bases between. Germline lookup yields CDR1 SGHRS and CDR2 YFSETQ. The CDR3 runs 17 residues. The CDR3 reads CASSLLQTENSGNTIYF. CDR3 nucleotide sequence: TGCGCCAGCAGCTTACTGCAGACTGAAAACTCTGGAAACACCATATATTTT.

The CDR3 bases are TGTGCCAGCAGCTTAGTTGGCGACAGGGTTGGGTACAATGAGCAGTTCTTC. This sequence encodes CASSLVGDRVGYNEQFF. The chain uses TRBV7-2 and TRBJ2-1; 7 bases align to TRBD1. J was trimmed by 4 bases and V by 1 base; bases with no gene match: 10. Germline V gene data show CDR1 as SGHTA and CDR2 as FQGNSA. CDR3 length equals 17 residues.

This chain joins TRBV6-2 or TRBV6-3 and TRBJ2-5; D not certain. Germline V gives CDR1 MNHEY, CDR2 SVGEGT. This CDR3 has 20 amino acids. V lost 5 bases and J 4 bases, leaving 32 bases between the germline ends. The CDR3 sequence is CASSALLSFSGWAWSETQYF. The CDR3 nucleotides read TGTGCCAGCAGTGCCCTCCTGAGCTTTTCTGGATGGGCTTGGTCAGAGACCCAGTACTTC.

The rearrangement links TRBV7-8 to TRBJ1-4, with TRBD1 matching over 7 bases. Losses at the gene ends were 5 bases for V and 5 bases for J; bases not matched to a gene: 14. Germline loops: CDR1 SGHVS, CDR2 FQNEAQ. CDR3 length: 17 residues. The CDR3 region has the DNA TGTGCCAGCAGCCTTCGGGTTCTGGGACAGAAGAATGAAAAACTGTTTTTT. Translating it yields CASSLRVLGQKNEKLFF.

The chain links TRBV13 to TRBJ2-2; 11 positions match TRBD1. This CDR3 comprises 16 residues. Germline loops: CDR1 PRHDT, CDR2 FYEKMQ (reference sequence). J gave up 3 bases and V 7 bases, and 7 bases lay outside the gene matches. CDR3 sequence reads: CASIRRDRGYTGELFF. CDR3 sequence (DNA): TGTGCCAGCATCCGTCGGGACAGGGGGTACACCGGGGAGCTGTTTTTT.